The 30 T cell receptor beta chains reported below all come from one sample, sequenced in a study of shared clonotypes between healthy human individuals. Using immunoSEQ multiplex PCR, the repertoire was profiled, and TCRdb retains in-frame clones only, with some absent. Of roughly 760,000 clones listed, around 67% are singletons. Material for sequencing was memory CD4+ T cells sorted from blood. This sample's subset: CD45RA-negative fraction. All receptors come from a woman under 40 in good health.

CDR3 in amino acids: CASSLVAGAGEETQYF. CDR3 nucleotides: TGCGCCAGCAGCTTGGTAGCGGGAGCTGGAGAAGAGACCCAGTACTTC. The chain is built from TRBV5-1 and TRBJ2-5; 9 bases fit TRBD2. V was clipped by 0 bases and J by 3 bases; unmatched bases: 6. This CDR3 has 16 amino acids. Germline V gene lookup returns CDR1 SGHRS and CDR2 YFSETQ.

The V and J genes are TRBV7-2 and TRBJ2-5, with 11 bases that match TRBD1. CDR1 and CDR2 from the germline V gene are SGHTA and FQGNSA. The CDR3 has 16 residues. Trimming removed 5 bases from V and 7 bases from J; junction bases left unmatched: 12. The chain's CDR3 is CASSPSAVGTGGTQYF. As DNA, the CDR3 is TGTGCCAGCAGCCCCTCCGCGGTGGGGACAGGGGGGACCCAGTACTTC.

The CDR3 loop reads CASSLESGSNQPQHF. CDR3 DNA: TGTGCCAGCAGCCTAGAATCAGGGTCCAATCAGCCCCAGCATTTT. This rearrangement joins TRBV7-2 to TRBJ1-5; D might be TRBD1 (5 bases). The V gene's germline CDR1 is SGHTA and CDR2 FQGNSA. The CDR3 is 15 residues long. Trimming left V 5 bases short and J 3 bases short, with 14 bases between. Variable domain in full (rest from reference TRBV7-2 and TRBJ1-5): GAGVSQSPSNKVTEKGKDVELRCDPISGHTALYWYRQSLGQGLEFLIYFQGNSAPDKSGLPSDRFSAERTGGSVSTLTIQRTQQEDSAVYLCASSLESGSNQPQHFGDGTRLSIL.

This chain connects TRBV9 to TRBJ2-1; tentative D call: TRBD2 (5 bases). This CDR3 has 20 residues. Germline V gene sequence: CDR1 SGDLS, CDR2 YYNGEE. With 4 bases removed from V and 0 bases from J, the gap between germline ends came to 26 bases. The CDR3 protein is CASSPIKRDRASSSYNEQFF. In DNA form, the CDR3 reads TGTGCCAGCAGCCCTATAAAGAGGGATAGGGCCTCTAGCTCCTACAATGAGCAGTTCTTC.

The genes are TRBV15 and TRBJ1-4; no clear D gene. V gave up 5 bases and J gave up 0 bases, with 7 bases separating them. Germline CDR1 reads LNHNV; CDR2 reads YYDKDF (reference sequence). CDR3 length equals 14 residues. The CDR3 spells CATSYSATNEKLFF. The CDR3 coding sequence is TGTGCCACCAGCTACAGTGCAACTAATGAAAAACTGTTTTTT.

The chain is built from TRBV28 and TRBJ2-7; 9 bases fit TRBD2. The germline CDR1 and CDR2 sequences are MDHEN and SYDVKM. This CDR3 comprises 14 residues. Unmatched junction bases numbered 3, after V lost 6 bases and J lost 0 bases. CDR3 coding DNA: TGTGCCAGCAGCAGACTAGCGGCCTCCTACGAGCAGTACTTC. It is translated as CASSRLAASYEQYF.

This clone was found a few times. The chain carries TRBV2 and TRBJ2-1; 8 positions match TRBD2. The CDR3 spans 12 residues. Germline V gives CDR1 SNHLY, CDR2 FYNNEI. J gave up 10 bases and V 9 bases, and 8 bases lay outside the gene matches. CDR3 protein: CASSREGGEQFF. CDR3 DNA sequence: TGTGCCAGTAGCCGGGAGGGGGGGGAGCAGTTCTTC.

In this sample, this clone turned up a few times. The chain combines TRBV20-1 with TRBJ2-7, with D possibly TRBD1 on 6 matching bases. Germline-derived CDR1 and CDR2 are DFQATT and SNEGSKA (reference sequence). The CDR3 extends over 11 amino acids. V was shortened by 6 bases and J by 7 bases, with 13 bases between the two germline ends. Here the CDR3 reads CSARQDLEQYF. The CDR3 DNA reads as TGCAGTGCCCGACAGGATCTGGAGCAGTACTTC.

V and J are TRBV10-3 and TRBJ2-1; D is perhaps TRBD1 (5 bases). V gave up 5 bases and J gave up 5 bases, with 10 bases separating them. Germline V CDR1 and CDR2: ENHRY, SYGVKD. The CDR3 consists of 13 residues. CDR3 region: CAISFQGNNEQFF. CDR3 DNA: TGTGCCATCAGTTTCCAGGGAAACAATGAGCAGTTCTTC.

The gene calls are TRBV5-1 and TRBJ2-6; D tentatively reads TRBD1 or TRBD2 (5 bases each). CDR3 length: 15 amino acids. In germline, CDR1 is SGHRS, CDR2 YFSETQ. Trimming stripped 2 bases from V and 2 bases from J, with 8 bases between. The CDR3 sequence is CASSLMGAGANVLTF. The CDR3 DNA follows: TGCGCCAGCAGCTTAATGGGGGCTGGGGCCAACGTCCTGACTTTC.

This clone was picked up one time. The rearrangement uses TRBV28 and TRBJ2-4, with D perhaps matching TRBD1 or TRBD2 (5 bases each). Germline V CDR1 and CDR2: MDHEN, SYDVKM. The CDR3 has 16 residues. Trimming removed 5 bases at V and 1 base at J, with 15 bases between. CDR3 loop: CASSVFGGRAKNIQYF. CDR3 in DNA: TGTGCCAGCAGTGTTTTTGGGGGAAGGGCCAAAAACATTCAGTACTTC.

This clone was seen many times. The rearrangement uses TRBV5-1 and TRBJ2-2, with 9 positions matching TRBD2. The CDR3 is made up of 16 amino acids. J was trimmed by 7 bases and V by 0 bases; bases with no gene match: 7. Germline V gives CDR1 SGHRS, CDR2 YFSETQ. CDR3 in DNA: TGCGCCAGCAGCTTGGCGGCTAGCGGGAATATCGGGGAGCTGTTTTTT. This translates into CASSLAASGNIGELFF.

The chain uses TRBV5-5 and TRBJ2-5; 10 positions agree with TRBD1. CDR1 is SGHKS and CDR2 is YYEKEE in the germline V gene (reference sequence). There are 16 residues in the CDR3. Unmatched junction bases numbered 7, after V lost 4 bases and J lost 1 base. This CDR3 reads CASSPGDRGIQETQYF. CDR3 nucleotides: TGTGCCAGCAGCCCGGGGGACAGGGGCATCCAAGAGACCCAGTACTTC.

About this clone itself: The sample holds other DNA sequences that translate to the same CDR3. This chain connects TRBV5-1 to TRBJ2-5; 9 nucleotides match TRBD1. The CDR3 runs to 15 residues. V was clipped by 4 bases and J by 4 bases; unmatched bases: 8. CDR1 is SGHRS, CDR2 YFSETQ, per germline. CDR3 sequence reads: CASSLNTGGRETQYF. The CDR3 nucleotides are TGCGCCAGCAGCCTAAATACAGGGGGCAGAGAGACCCAGTACTTC.

The chain is built from TRBV14 and TRBJ2-7; TRBD2 might be the D (6 bases). Germline-derived CDR1 and CDR2 are SGHDN and FVKESK. Between the trimmed V and J ends, which lost 4 bases and 2 bases, there was a span of 12 bases. The CDR3 is made up of 14 amino acids. The CDR3 coding sequence is TGTGCCAGCAGCCCAACTAGCTCCCCCTACGAGCAGTACTTC. It codes for CASSPTSSPYEQYF.

This sequence joins TRBV6-5 and TRBJ2-3; D is undetermined. V was trimmed by 0 bases and J by 1 base, leaving 8 bases between them. Per germline, CDR1 MNHEY and CDR2 SVGAGI. The CDR3 extends over 15 amino acids. The CDR3 coding sequence is TGTGCCAGCAGTTACTCGAGTCCGCGCACAGATACGCAGTATTTT. Amino acids: CASSYSSPRTDTQYF.

V gene TRBV11-2 combines with J gene TRBJ1-6; D uncertain. The CDR3 covers 12 residues. Looked up from germline, CDR1 is SGHAT and CDR2 is FQNNGV. V lost 0 bases to trimming and J lost 8 bases, with 2 bases between them. CDR3 sequence reads: CASSLDHSPLHF. The CDR3, as DNA: TGTGCCAGCAGCTTAGATCATTCACCCCTCCACTTT.

The J gene is TRBJ2-5, the V gene TRBV5-5; 8 nucleotides match TRBD1. This CDR3 region has 13 residues. Trimming took 4 bases from V and 3 from J; bases not matched to a gene: 2. Germline CDR1 SGHKS, CDR2 YYEKEE (reference sequence). In nucleotides, the CDR3 is TGTGCCAGCAGCGTGGACAGGGAAGAGACCCAGTACTTC. Protein product: CASSVDREETQYF.

A remark on this clone: Different DNA sequences within this sample yield the same CDR3. The rearrangement links TRBV29-1 to TRBJ1-1, with D unresolved. Germline V gives CDR1 SQVTM, CDR2 ANQGSEA. V gave up 3 bases and J gave up 4 bases, with 9 bases separating them. The CDR3 extends over 12 amino acids. The CDR3 protein is CSVDRGGTEAFF. Written as DNA, the CDR3 is TGCAGCGTTGATAGAGGAGGCACTGAAGCTTTCTTT.

The rearrangement uses TRBV10-1 and TRBJ2-3; D is perhaps TRBD1 (5 bases). Germline V gene lookup returns CDR1 WNHNN and CDR2 SYGVQD (reference sequence). The CDR3 runs to 13 residues. V lost 4 bases and J 5 bases, leaving 10 bases between the germline ends. The CDR3 spells CASSAGHIDTQYF. DNA for the CDR3: TGCGCCAGCAGTGCAGGGCACATAGATACGCAGTATTTT.

V gene TRBV18 combines with J gene TRBJ1-1; D is possibly TRBD1 (5 bases). This CDR3 region has 15 residues. V was shortened by 3 bases and J by 5 bases, with 16 bases between the two germline ends. The V gene's germline CDR1 is KGHSH and CDR2 LQKENI. The CDR3 loop reads CASSPPSTVTTEAFF. In DNA form, the CDR3 reads TGTGCCAGCTCACCGCCCTCGACAGTTACGACTGAAGCTTTCTTT.

This clone was recorded only once. The rearrangement links TRBV5-1 to TRBJ2-1, with a weak D call TRBD2 (6 bases). CDR3 length: 15 residues. Trimming removed 7 bases at V and 4 bases at J, with 18 bases between. Germline V CDR1 and CDR2: SGHRS, YFSETQ. The CDR3 loop is CASRSIPLAYNEQFF. In DNA, the CDR3 is TGCGCCAGCCGCTCAATCCCACTAGCTTACAATGAGCAGTTCTTC.

The chain is built from TRBV7-3 and TRBJ2-6; 12 nucleotides line up with TRBD1. CDR3 length: 15 amino acids. Germline CDR1 SGHTA, CDR2 FQGTGA. DNA of the CDR3: TGTGCTAGTGGGGACAGGGGGCAAGGGGCCAACGTCCTGACTTTC. It specifies CASGDRGQGANVLTF. The full variable domain, its missing parts supplied by reference TRBV7-3 and TRBJ2-6, is GAGVSQTPSNKVTEKGKYVELRCDPISGHTALYWYRQSLGQGPEFLIYFQGTGAADDSGLPNDRFFAVRPEGSVSTLKIQRTERGDSAVYLCASGDRGQGANVLTFGAGSRLTVL.

About this clone: At one of its ends the junction is not consistent with the germline gene, which may arise from a read error. The sample has other DNA sequences that encode this CDR3 too. The CDR3 DNA is TGTGCCAGCAGCTACTCTGAGGTCTCCGAGCAGTACTTC. Amino acids: CASSYSEVSEQYF. The V call is TRBV6-5, the J call TRBJ2-7; D gene unclear. Germline CDR1 is MNHEY and CDR2 is SVGAGI. CDR3 length equals 13 residues.

The genes are TRBV5-1 and TRBJ2-1; D unresolved. CDR3 size: 19 residues. Germline CDR1 SGHRS, CDR2 YFSETQ. V lost 0 bases and J lost 4, with 23 bases in between. The CDR3 coding sequence is TGCGCCAGCAGCTTGGGTCCCCATCAAGGCCTAATGACTTACAATGAGCAGTTCTTC. Translated: CASSLGPHQGLMTYNEQFF. Based on the CDR3 plus reference TRBV5-1 and TRBJ2-1, the full variable domain is KAGVTQTPRYLIKTRGQQVTLSCSPISGHRSVSWYQQTPGQGLQFLFEYFSETQRNKGNFPGRFSGRQFSNSRSEMNVSTLELGDSALYLCASSLGPHQGLMTYNEQFFGPGTRLTVL.

This chain joins TRBV28 and TRBJ2-1; perhaps D is TRBD1 or TRBD2 (5 bases each). The germline gives CDR1 MDHEN, CDR2 SYDVKM. CDR3 length equals 14 residues. V lost 7 bases and J lost 4, with 14 bases in between. CDR3 in DNA: TGTGCCAGCACCACCGCCGGGGCGTACAATGAGCAGTTCTTC. Protein: CASTTAGAYNEQFF.

The J gene is TRBJ1-2, the V gene TRBV27, with 7 bases fitting TRBD1. The CDR3 length is 11 residues. V dropped 5 bases and J dropped 8; count of bases not matched to a gene: 2. CDR1 is MNHEY and CDR2 is SMNVEV in the germline V gene (reference sequence). In DNA form, the CDR3 reads TGTGCCAGCAGTGCAGGGGGAGGCTACACCTTC. Translated: CASSAGGGYTF.

The J gene is TRBJ2-7, the V gene TRBV6-6, with D possibly TRBD1 on 6 matching bases. Germline CDR1 MNHNY, CDR2 SVGAGI (reference sequence). CDR3 length: 10 residues. V gave up 8 bases and J gave up 6 bases, with 8 bases separating them. The CDR3 protein is CASGRGEQYF. In DNA, the CDR3 is TGTGCCAGCGGCAGGGGCGAGCAGTACTTC.

V usage is TRBV9 and J usage is TRBJ2-7, with D maybe TRBD2 (6 bases). The CDR3 has 12 amino acids. CDR1 and CDR2 from the germline V gene are SGDLS and YYNGEE. Trimming removed 3 bases from V and 6 bases from J, with 10 bases in between. The CDR3 loop is CASSAGTAEQYF. The CDR3 DNA reads as TGTGCCAGCAGCGCCGGGACTGCCGAGCAGTACTTC.

The chain recombines TRBV4-2 with TRBJ2-7, with D tentatively TRBD2 (6 bases). Germline V gene sequence: CDR1 LGHNA, CDR2 YNFKEQ. This CDR3 spans 16 amino acids. V dropped 1 base and J dropped 4 bases, with 17 bases sitting between them. CDR3 DNA: TGTGCCAGCAGCCAAGCCTTTTCTAGCGATACTTACGAGCAGTACTTC. This encodes CASSQAFSSDTYEQYF.